These 13 T cell receptor beta chains originate from one sample sequenced in a study of blood T cell repertoires in COVID-19. Some clones are missing from TCRdb's copy, which holds only in-frame ones; the method was immunoSEQ multiplex PCR. The sample consists of 95,000 to 150,000 clones, 85% to 90% of them appearing once. Sequencing was done on a sample of peripheral blood. The receptors were sampled from a woman aged 55-69 years with COVID-19, enrolled during active disease.

The chain joins TRBV2 to TRBJ2-3, with D possibly matching TRBD2 (6 bases). CDR1 and CDR2 (germline): SNHLY, FYNNEI. This CDR3 comprises 14 residues. Trimming took off 8 bases at V and 5 bases at J, with 17 bases between the two ends. The CDR3: CASGKGRTQDTQYF. The CDR3 DNA reads TGTGCCAGCGGGAAGGGGAGGACACAAGATACGCAGTATTTT. The full variable domain, in which reference TRBV2 and TRBJ2-3 provide the parts outside the CDR3, is EPEVTQTPSHQVTQMGQEVILRCVPISNHLYFYWYRQILGQKVEFLVSFYNNEISEKSEIFDDQFSVERPDGSNFTLKIRSTKLEDSAMYFCASGKGRTQDTQYFGPGTRLTVL.

The gene calls are TRBV6-5 and TRBJ2-7; TRBD1 aligns across 11 bases. The CDR3 sequence is 15 residues long. J was trimmed by 1 base and V by 6 bases; bases with no gene match: 5. Germline lookup yields CDR1 MNHEY and CDR2 SVGAGI. The CDR3 nucleotides read TGTGCCAGCAGGCAGGACAGGGGGCTGTCCTACGAGCAGTACTTC. Protein product: CASRQDRGLSYEQYF.

The chain has TRBV5-4 and TRBJ2-5, with D maybe TRBD2 (6 bases). Trimming removed 3 bases from V and 3 bases from J, with 18 bases in between. The germline gives CDR1 SGHNT, CDR2 YYREEE (reference sequence). This CDR3 comprises 16 residues. The CDR3 DNA reads as TGTGCCAGCAGCTCACCTACATGGGACTCTAAAGAGACCCAGTACTTC. Encoded protein: CASSSPTWDSKETQYF.

Written as DNA, the CDR3 is TGCGCCAGCAGTGAGATACAGGGGTCTAACTATGGCTACACCTTC. As protein: CASSEIQGSNYGYTF. The rearrangement uses TRBV10-2 and TRBJ1-2, with 7 bases fitting TRBD1. Losses at the gene ends were 2 bases for V and 0 bases for J; bases not matched to a gene: 3. The germline V gene has CDR1 WSHSY and CDR2 SAAADI. This CDR3 is 15 amino acids long.

This chain uses TRBV5-1 with TRBJ1-6, with 8 bases fitting TRBD1. The length of the CDR3 is 15 residues. In germline, CDR1 is SGHRS, CDR2 YFSETQ. The trim removed 5 bases at V and 9 bases at J, leaving 10 bases unmatched. CDR3 DNA sequence: TGCGCCAGCAGAACACTCCAGGGGGCATTTTCACCCCTCCACTTT. This sequence encodes CASRTLQGAFSPLHF.

The chain is built from TRBV29-1 and TRBJ1-2; a weak D match, TRBD1 (6 bases). V lost 3 bases, J lost 6 bases, and 14 bases lay in between. Germline-derived CDR1 and CDR2 are SQVTM and ANQGSEA. The CDR3 sequence is 13 residues long. CDR3 bases: TGCAGCGTTGATGAGGGTGGGGGCGATGGCTACACCTTC. As protein: CSVDEGGGDGYTF.

V usage is TRBV7-2 and J usage is TRBJ1-5, with unresolved D. Between the trimmed V and J ends, which lost 5 bases and 2 bases, there was a span of 7 bases. Germline V gives CDR1 SGHTA, CDR2 FQGNSA. The CDR3 length is 13 residues. CDR3: CASSPSRNQPQHF. CDR3 in DNA: TGTGCCAGCAGCCCTTCCCGCAATCAGCCCCAGCATTTT. Complete variable domain (other parts from reference TRBV7-2 and TRBJ1-5): GAGVSQSPSNKVTEKGKDVELRCDPISGHTALYWYRQSLGQGLEFLIYFQGNSAPDKSGLPSDRFSAERTGGSVSTLTIQRTQQEDSAVYLCASSPSRNQPQHFGDGTRLSIL.

This clone was picked up one time. The genes are TRBV6-5 and TRBJ1-1, with D perhaps TRBD1 (6 bases). This CDR3 region has 15 residues. The ends were cut back, 6 bases at V and 2 bases at J, with 16 bases in the middle. CDR1 is MNHEY, CDR2 SVGAGI, per germline. The CDR3 DNA reads TGTGCCAGCAGACTCGACAGGTTCGGTAACACTGAAGCTTTCTTT. Protein product: CASRLDRFGNTEAFF.

The chain uses TRBV6-5 and TRBJ1-3; no reliable D call. The CDR3 runs to 15 residues. Germline V gene sequence: CDR1 MNHEY, CDR2 SVGAGI. With 2 bases removed from V and 0 bases from J, the gap between germline ends came to 8 bases. DNA of the CDR3: TGTGCCAGCAGTTACCGACTTACCTCTGGAAACACCATATATTTT. It is translated as CASSYRLTSGNTIYF.

This sequence joins TRBV7-2 and TRBJ2-7; 8 positions agree with TRBD2. This CDR3 spans 15 amino acids. V trimming: 5 bases; J trimming: 2 bases; junction bases outside the gene matches: 8. Germline CDR1 reads SGHTA; CDR2 reads FQGNSA. CDR3 protein: CASSQGRGVAYEQYF. DNA for the CDR3: TGTGCCAGCAGCCAGGGGCGGGGGGTCGCCTACGAGCAGTACTTC.

This clone was seen more than once but under ten times. This chain connects TRBV4-2 to TRBJ2-2; D is uncertain. The CDR3 runs 17 residues. Germline CDR1 and CDR2: LGHNA and YNFKEQ. Trimming took 0 bases from V and 4 from J, leaving 15 bases between them. In DNA, the CDR3 is TGTGCCAGCAGCCAAGATCTGAACCCCCTGGCCACCGGGGAGCTGTTTTTT. It codes for CASSQDLNPLATGELFF.

The genes are TRBV3-1 (or the pseudogene TRBV3-2) and TRBJ1-1; 8 bases fit TRBD1. V lost 4 bases to trimming and J lost 4 bases; unmatched junction nucleotides: 5. Per the germline V gene, CDR1 is LGHDT and CDR2 is YNNKEL (reference sequence). This CDR3 is built from 14 residues. CDR3: CASSLNTGGTEAFF. The CDR3 DNA reads as TGTGCCAGCAGCCTAAATACAGGGGGCACTGAAGCTTTCTTT.

This chain uses TRBV30 with TRBJ2-7; D may be TRBD1 (5 bases). This CDR3 spans 14 amino acids. CDR1 is GTSNPN and CDR2 is SVGIG in the germline V gene (reference sequence). Trimming stripped 1 base from V and 0 bases from J, with 10 bases between. As DNA, the CDR3 is TGTGCCTGGAGTGCCCAGGGTCACTCCTACGAGCAGTACTTC. Its translation: CAWSAQGHSYEQYF. The complete variable domain, with remaining parts taken from reference TRBV30 and TRBJ2-7, reads SQTIHQWPATLVQPVGSPLSLECTVEGTSNPNLYWYRQAAGRGLQLLFYSVGIGQISSEVPQNLSASRPQDRQFILSSKKLLLSDSGFYLCAWSAQGHSYEQYFGPGTRLTVT.